These 18 T cell receptor beta chains share one sample of origin, sequenced in a study of Ad26.COV2.S vaccination and SARS-CoV-2 variants. Specified treatment: 15 to 20 received Ad26.COV2.S at low or high dose, single or two shots; about 5 received placebo; per-sample allocation not given. Day 63 after the first injection of vaccine or placebo was the sampling time. Sequenced by immunoSEQ multiplex PCR; TCRdb stores in-frame clones only, minus some. The sample yields approximately 400,000 clones, approximately 83% seen once. The source was peripheral blood, collected in a trial of Ad26.COV2.S vaccine versus placebo. The receptors come from a person between 18 and 65 years old who received the Ad26.COV2.S COVID-19 vaccine or a placebo.

J is TRBJ2-7 and V is TRBV15; 7 nucleotides line up with TRBD2. There are 16 residues in the CDR3. With V trimmed by 0 bases and J by 3 bases, 8 bases remained unmatched. The germline CDR1 and CDR2 sequences are LNHNV and YYDKDF (reference sequence). CDR3 residues: CATSRDLIGLGYEQYF. The CDR3 region has the DNA TGTGCCACCAGCAGAGATTTGATAGGACTAGGCTACGAGCAGTACTTC.

The chain links TRBV5-4 to TRBJ1-6; possible D gene TRBD1, 5 bases. Germline assignment: CDR1 SGHNT and CDR2 YYREEE (reference sequence). This CDR3 has 15 amino acids. The V and J ends lost 4 bases and 9 bases respectively, with 17 bases between them. The CDR3 sequence: CASSQPGLPTSPLHF. CDR3 DNA: TGTGCCAGCAGCCAACCGGGACTCCCTACTTCACCCCTCCACTTT.

The chain's CDR3 is CASSFPGQGPPYEQYF. Written as DNA, the CDR3 is TGTGCCAGCAGTTTTCCCGGACAGGGCCCACCCTACGAGCAGTACTTC. The chain couples TRBV28 to TRBJ2-7; TRBD1 aligns across 8 bases. CDR1 is MDHEN and CDR2 is SYDVKM in the germline V gene. The CDR3 covers 16 residues. V dropped 3 bases and J dropped 2; count of bases not matched to a gene: 9.

V is TRBV4-3 and J is TRBJ1-2, with a possible D match to TRBD1 (5 bases). Germline CDR1 LGHNA, CDR2 YSLEER. The CDR3 extends over 16 amino acids. Trimming removed 3 bases at V and 8 bases at J, with 22 bases between. DNA of the CDR3: TGCGCCAGCAGCCATGGACGGGGACCGAGCGTGCTCGGCTACACCTTC. Protein: CASSHGRGPSVLGYTF.

The chain links TRBV3-1 (or the pseudogene TRBV3-2) to TRBJ1-5; the D is unclear. V was pared by 2 bases and J by 4 bases, with 12 bases between. Germline assignment: CDR1 LGHDT and CDR2 YNNKEL (reference sequence). The CDR3 totals 15 residues. For the CDR3, the DNA is TGTGCCAGCAGCCAAAGACCTAGCGGAAATCAGCCCCAGCATTTT. It encodes CASSQRPSGNQPQHF.

The V and J genes are TRBV3-1 (or the pseudogene TRBV3-2) and TRBJ1-5; no reliable D call. CDR1 and CDR2 from the germline V gene are LGHDT and YNNKEL (reference sequence). The CDR3 loop spans 15 amino acids. Between the trimmed V and J ends, which lost 4 bases and 4 bases, there was a span of 14 bases. The CDR3 here is CASSPPGSGNQPQHF. In DNA form, the CDR3 reads TGTGCCAGCAGCCCGCCGGGGTCGGGGAATCAGCCCCAGCATTTT.

The genes are TRBV29-1 and TRBJ2-4; D is unresolved. Per germline, CDR1 SQVTM and CDR2 ANQGSEA. Trimming cost V 3 bases and J 13 bases, with 13 bases left between them. The CDR3 length is 11 residues. The CDR3 DNA sequence: TGCAGCGTTGAGTCAGCCGGACGGCAGTACTTC. Translated: CSVESAGRQYF.

The chain is built from TRBV3-1 (or the pseudogene TRBV3-2) and TRBJ2-6; maybe TRBD1 (5 bases). The CDR3 covers 19 residues. Germline-derived CDR1 and CDR2 are LGHDT and YNNKEL (reference sequence). The V end was cut by 1 base, the J end by 1 base, with 17 bases between. CDR3 in amino acids: CASSQGLQGGKSGANVLTF. CDR3 nucleotide sequence: TGTGCCAGCAGCCAAGGATTGCAGGGTGGGAAATCTGGGGCCAACGTCCTGACTTTC.

V is TRBV6-6 and J is TRBJ1-1; 8 bases are shared with TRBD1. This CDR3 region has 14 residues. Germline loops: CDR1 MNHNY, CDR2 SVGAGI (reference sequence). The V and J ends lost 5 bases and 1 base, in that order; junction bases with no gene match: 3. CDR3 region: CASSGQGQNTEAFF. CDR3 coding DNA: TGTGCCAGCAGTGGACAGGGCCAGAACACTGAAGCTTTCTTT.

The J gene is TRBJ1-1, the V gene TRBV5-1, with TRBD1 as a possible D gene (6 bases). V lost 1 base, J lost 6 bases, and 16 bases lay in between. The CDR3 spans 15 residues. The germline CDR1 and CDR2 sequences are SGHRS and YFSETQ. CDR3 DNA sequence: TGCGCCAGCAGCTTGTGGACAACGGGGGCATCTGAAGCTTTCTTT. It codes for CASSLWTTGASEAFF.

V usage is TRBV13 and J usage is TRBJ2-3, with 11 bases lining up with TRBD2. CDR1 and CDR2 from the germline V gene are PRHDT and FYEKMQ (reference sequence). The trim removed 5 bases at V and 0 bases at J, leaving 10 bases unmatched. The CDR3 contains 18 residues. This CDR3 is CASSLKTSGGRSTDTQYF. The CDR3, as DNA: TGTGCCAGCAGCCTTAAAACTAGCGGGGGCCGAAGCACAGATACGCAGTATTTT.

This chain links TRBV18 with TRBJ1-5; 7 nucleotides align to TRBD1. The trim removed 6 bases at V and 5 bases at J, leaving 10 bases unmatched. The CDR3 sequence is 15 residues long. Per germline, CDR1 KGHSH and CDR2 LQKENI. The CDR3 bases are TGTGCCAGCTCTCCCGGGACAGCGGGAGATCAGCCCCAGCATTTT. This sequence encodes CASSPGTAGDQPQHF.

J is TRBJ1-2 and V is TRBV21-1; the D call in the table, TRBD1, was not verified against the DNA. TRBV21-1 is annotated as a pseudogene. This CDR3 is 15 amino acids long. The CDR3 here is CASSTGQVLLYGYTF. The CDR3 DNA is TGTGCCAGCAGCACCGGACAGGTATTACTCTATGGCTACACCTTC.

This clone has only a few counts. In DNA form, the CDR3 reads TGCGCCAATGGACGGTGCAATCAGCCCCAGCATTTT. It yields the protein CANGRCNQPQHF. The gene calls are TRBV10-1 and TRBJ1-5; D unresolved. Trimming pared 10 bases from V and 2 bases from J, leaving 9 bases between. Germline-derived CDR1 and CDR2 are WNHNN and SYGVQD (reference sequence). The CDR3 is 12 residues long.

A word on this clone: This CDR3 is also generated by other DNA sequences in the sample. This rearrangement joins TRBV29-1 to TRBJ1-2; 9 nucleotides align to TRBD1. CDR3 size: 12 residues. J lost 2 bases, V lost 7 bases, and 2 bases had no gene match. Germline CDR1 reads SQVTM; CDR2 reads ANQGSEA. Here the CDR3 DNA reads TGCAGCGCCGGGACAGGGAACTATGGCTACACCTTC. It translates to CSAGTGNYGYTF.

The CDR3 bases are TGTGCCAGCAGCTGGAACTCCCGGGACAGGGAAGCTTTCTTT. Encoded protein: CASSWNSRDREAFF. The chain recombines TRBV5-4 with TRBJ1-1; 8 bases match TRBD1. V dropped 3 bases and J dropped 8; count of bases not matched to a gene: 9. Germline V gene data show CDR1 as SGHNT and CDR2 as YYREEE (reference sequence). The CDR3 is 14 residues long.

This clone was seen only once. The gene calls are TRBV18 and TRBJ1-3; D remains ambiguous. Per the germline V gene, CDR1 is KGHSH and CDR2 is LQKENI. Trimming cost V 2 bases and J 3 bases, with 8 bases left between them. The CDR3 has 14 residues. CDR3 coding DNA: TGTGCCAGCTCACCAGAAGACCTTGGAAACACCATATATTTT. Its protein is CASSPEDLGNTIYF.

The rearrangement joins TRBV7-2 to TRBJ2-1; D perhaps matches TRBD1 (5 bases). Germline values: CDR1 SGHTA, CDR2 FQGNSA. The V end lost 3 bases, the J end lost 5 bases, and 8 bases lay between the germline ends. The CDR3 is 13 amino acids. The DNA of the CDR3 is TGTGCCAGCAGCTTCGGCAGGGACAATGAGCAGTTCTTC. Its translation is CASSFGRDNEQFF.